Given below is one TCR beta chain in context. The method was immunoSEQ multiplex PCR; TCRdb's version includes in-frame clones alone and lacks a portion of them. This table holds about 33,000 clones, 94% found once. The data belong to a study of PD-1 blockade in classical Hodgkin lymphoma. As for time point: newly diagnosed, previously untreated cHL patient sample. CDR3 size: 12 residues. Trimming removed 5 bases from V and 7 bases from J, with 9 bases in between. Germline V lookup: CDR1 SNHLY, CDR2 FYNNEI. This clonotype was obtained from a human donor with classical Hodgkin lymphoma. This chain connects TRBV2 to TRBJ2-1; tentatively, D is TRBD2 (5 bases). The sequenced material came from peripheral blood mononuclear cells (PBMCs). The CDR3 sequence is CASSSTRNEQFF. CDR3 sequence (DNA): TGTGCCAGCAGTTCCACTAGGAATGAGCAGTTCTTC.